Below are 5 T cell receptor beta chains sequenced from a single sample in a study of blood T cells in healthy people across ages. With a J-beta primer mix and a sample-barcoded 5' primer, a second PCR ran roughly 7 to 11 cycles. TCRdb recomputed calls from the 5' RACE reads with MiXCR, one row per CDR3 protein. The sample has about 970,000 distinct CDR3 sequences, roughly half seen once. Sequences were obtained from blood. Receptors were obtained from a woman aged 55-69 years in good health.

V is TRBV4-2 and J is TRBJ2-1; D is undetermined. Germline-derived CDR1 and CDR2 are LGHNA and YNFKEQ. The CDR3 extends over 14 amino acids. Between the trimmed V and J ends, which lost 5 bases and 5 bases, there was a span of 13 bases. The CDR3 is CASSVPYTNNEQFF. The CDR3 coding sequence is TGTGCCAGCAGCGTTCCCTATACCAACAATGAGCAGTTCTTC.

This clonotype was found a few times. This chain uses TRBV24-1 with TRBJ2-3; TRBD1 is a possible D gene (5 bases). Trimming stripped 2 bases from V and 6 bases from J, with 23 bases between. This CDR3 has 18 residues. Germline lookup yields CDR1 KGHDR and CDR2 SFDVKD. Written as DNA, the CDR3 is TGTGCCACCAGTGATTGGGGCCCGGACAACCAAAATAGGGATACGCAGTATTTT. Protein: CATSDWGPDNQNRDTQYF.

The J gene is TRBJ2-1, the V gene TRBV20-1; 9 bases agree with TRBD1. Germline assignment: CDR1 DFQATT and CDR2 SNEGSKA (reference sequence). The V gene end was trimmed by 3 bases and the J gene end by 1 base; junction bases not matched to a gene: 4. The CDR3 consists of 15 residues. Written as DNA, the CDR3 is TGCAGTGCTAGGCCGGGACAGGGTTCCTACAATGAGCAGTTCTTC. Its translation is CSARPGQGSYNEQFF.

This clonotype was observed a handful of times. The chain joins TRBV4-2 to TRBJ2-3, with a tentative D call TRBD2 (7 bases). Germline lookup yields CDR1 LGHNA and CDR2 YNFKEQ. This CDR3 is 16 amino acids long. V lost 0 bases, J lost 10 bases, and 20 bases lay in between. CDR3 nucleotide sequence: TGTGCCAGCAGCCAAGATTTGGGCGGGGGAGGGGGGGCGCAGTATTTT. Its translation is CASSQDLGGGGGAQYF.

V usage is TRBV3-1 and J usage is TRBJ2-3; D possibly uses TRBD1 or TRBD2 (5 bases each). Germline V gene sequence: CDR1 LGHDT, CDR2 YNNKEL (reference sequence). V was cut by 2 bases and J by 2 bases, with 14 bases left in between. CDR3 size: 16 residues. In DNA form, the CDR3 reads TGTGCCAGCAGCCAATGGTGGGACCCTTCCACAGATACGCAGTATTTT. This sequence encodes CASSQWWDPSTDTQYF.